This T cell receptor (beta chain) was documented in a study of blood T cell repertoires in COVID-19. CDR3 length: 13 amino acids. Looked up from germline, CDR1 is SNHLY and CDR2 is FYNNEI. Trimming removed 6 bases from V and 6 bases from J, with 15 bases in between. Measured with immunoSEQ multiplex PCR; TCRdb has only the in-frame clones, and not every one. This table holds tens of thousands of clones, 65% to 85% found once. V and J are TRBV2 and TRBJ2-7; maybe TRBD2 (6 bases). The material sequenced was peripheral blood. This TCR was sampled from a man aged 80 or over with COVID-19, enrolled during active disease. The chain's CDR3 is CASRGRVGGEQYF. The CDR3 DNA reads TGTGCCAGCAGGGGCAGGGTGGGAGGCGAGCAGTACTTC.